Each of the 29 T cell receptor beta chains below was sequenced from the same sample in a study of cytomegalovirus exposure and HLA in healthy donors. This PCR relied on a set of 60 Vbeta primers and 13 Jbeta primers. The protocol was immunoSEQ multiplex PCR, while the TCRdb copy is restricted to in-frame clones and leaves out a portion. The sample has some 91,000 clones, 86% seen once; the top ten hold around a tenth. The sequenced material came from PBMCs. The receptors derive from a man aged 25-45 years in good health and CMV-seropositive.

Turning to this clone: Other DNA sequences from this sample encode an identical CDR3 as well. The chain recombines TRBV27 with TRBJ2-7; a possible D gene is TRBD1 (6 bases). The length of the CDR3 is 13 residues. Germline V gene sequence: CDR1 MNHEY, CDR2 SMNVEV (reference sequence). The V end lost 5 bases, the J end lost 2 bases, and 10 bases lay between the germline ends. CDR3: CASSLAGAYEQYF. CDR3 nucleotides: TGTGCCAGCAGTCTGGCAGGGGCCTACGAGCAGTACTTC.

The chain combines TRBV28 with TRBJ2-1, with unresolved D. This CDR3 has 13 residues. The V gene's germline CDR1 is MDHEN and CDR2 SYDVKM. V shed 6 bases and J shed 5 bases, with 11 bases lying between them. As DNA, the CDR3 is TGTGCCAGCAGCGGTAAAGCTAACAATGAGCAGTTCTTC. It codes for CASSGKANNEQFF.

Worth noting for this clone: The sample holds other DNA sequences that translate to the same CDR3. This chain connects TRBV6-4 to TRBJ2-1; maybe TRBD2 (5 bases). CDR3 length: 13 residues. V was trimmed by 5 bases and J by 3 bases, leaving 8 bases between them. Germline-derived CDR1 and CDR2 are MRHNA and SNTAGT. The CDR3 DNA reads TGTGCCAGCAGTTCTGGGAGCTACAATGAGCAGTTCTTC. Amino acid sequence: CASSSGSYNEQFF.

The chain links TRBV7-8 to TRBJ2-7; 14 positions match TRBD2. With V trimmed by 5 bases and J by 6 bases, 6 bases remained unmatched. CDR3 length equals 15 residues. Germline CDR1 is SGHVS and CDR2 is FQNEAQ. CDR3 nucleotides: TGTGCCAGCAGCCTCGAGGGACTAGCGGGAGCCGAGCAGTACTTC. This codes for CASSLEGLAGAEQYF.

The V and J genes are TRBV7-2 and TRBJ2-7; 8 nucleotides match TRBD2. V was pared by 1 base and J by 4 bases, with 6 bases of the junction left unmatched. This CDR3 is built from 15 residues. Germline CDR1 SGHTA, CDR2 FQGNSA. CDR3 sequence reads: CASSLDASGPYEQYF. The DNA for the CDR3 is TGTGCCAGCAGCTTAGATGCTAGCGGGCCGTACGAGCAGTACTTC.

This sequence joins TRBV4-2 and TRBJ2-1, with TRBD2 identical over 8 bases. CDR3 length equals 16 residues. The germline gives CDR1 LGHNA, CDR2 YNFKEQ. Losses at the gene ends were 8 bases for V and 5 bases for J; bases not matched to a gene: 14. CDR3 DNA: TGTGCCAGCCAAGAGCCTAGCGGGTTTGGGCACAATGAGCAGTTCTTC. Translating gives CASQEPSGFGHNEQFF.

This clone appeared a few times. The chain has TRBV27 and TRBJ2-1, with D tentatively TRBD1 (6 bases). The CDR3 sequence is 13 residues long. Germline assignment: CDR1 MNHEY and CDR2 SMNVEV (reference sequence). The V end was cut by 5 bases, the J end by 4 bases, with 9 bases between. This CDR3 is CASSDTGYNEQFF. The CDR3, as DNA: TGTGCCAGCAGTGACACAGGGTACAATGAGCAGTTCTTC.

This clone was observed a handful of times. The J gene is TRBJ1-4, the V gene TRBV5-6; D might be TRBD1 (5 bases). V gave up 3 bases and J gave up 4 bases, with 22 bases separating them. The CDR3 is made up of 18 amino acids. Germline loops: CDR1 SGHDT, CDR2 YYEEEE. The CDR3 sequence: CASSSQRLGGVDNEKLFF. DNA for the CDR3: TGTGCCAGCAGCTCCCAACGGCTCGGAGGGGTCGATAATGAAAAACTGTTTTTT.

This chain connects TRBV6-5 to TRBJ1-4; D might be TRBD1 (6 bases). The CDR3 runs to 15 residues. Trimming took off 3 bases at V and 3 bases at J, with 11 bases between the two ends. Germline V lookup: CDR1 MNHEY, CDR2 SVGAGI. The CDR3 coding sequence is TGTGCCAGCAGTTATTCGACAGGTCCTAATGAAAAACTGTTTTTT. Residues: CASSYSTGPNEKLFF.

This chain uses TRBV6-5 with TRBJ2-7; TRBD2 is a possible D gene (7 bases). Trimming shortened V by 6 bases and J by 3 bases, and 18 bases separated the two germline ends. In germline, CDR1 is MNHEY, CDR2 SVGAGI. The CDR3 loop spans 15 amino acids. CDR3 in DNA: TGTGCCAGCAGGTCCTGGGGGGGGCCGAGCTACGAGCAGTACTTC. This sequence encodes CASRSWGGPSYEQYF.

About this clone: One junction end disagrees with the germline gene, perhaps due to a read error. The chain is built from TRBV5-1 and TRBJ2-5; 7 bases align to TRBD1. This CDR3 is built from 15 residues. Germline V gene lookup returns CDR1 SGHRS and CDR2 YFSETQ. In DNA, the CDR3 is TGCGCCAGCGGCTTGGCTGGGACAGTACAAGAGACCCAGTACTTC. Its translation: CASGLAGTVQETQYF.

The J gene is TRBJ1-2, the V gene TRBV7-9, with 8 positions matching TRBD1. The CDR3 length is 15 residues. The V gene's germline CDR1 is SEHNR and CDR2 FQNEAQ (reference sequence). The trim removed 5 bases at V and 2 bases at J, leaving 7 bases unmatched. This CDR3 is CASSLGTGVNYGYTF. The CDR3 DNA sequence: TGTGCCAGCAGCCTAGGGACAGGCGTAAACTATGGCTACACCTTC.

The rearrangement joins TRBV28 to TRBJ2-2; 7 bases align to TRBD1. J gave up 6 bases and V 5 bases, and 12 bases lay outside the gene matches. Germline V gene lookup returns CDR1 MDHEN and CDR2 SYDVKM. The CDR3 totals 16 residues. CDR3 nucleotide sequence: TGTGCCAGCAGTAGCTGGACAGGTCCAAGGGCCGGGGAGCTGTTTTTT. This codes for CASSSWTGPRAGELFF.

The chain carries TRBV5-4 and TRBJ2-1, with TRBD2 identical over 11 bases. V shed 0 bases, J shed 1 base, and the junction held 3 bases outside the gene matches. CDR1 and CDR2 from the germline V gene are SGHNT and YYREEE (reference sequence). The CDR3 has 17 residues. CDR3 protein: CASSLGTSGSSYNEQFF. The CDR3 DNA follows: TGTGCCAGCAGCTTGGGAACTAGCGGGAGTTCCTACAATGAGCAGTTCTTC.

This clone showed up just a few times. This chain links TRBV7-2 with TRBJ1-5; perhaps TRBD1 as D (5 bases). CDR3 size: 16 residues. CDR1 SGHTA and CDR2 FQGNSA come from the germline V gene. The V end was cut by 3 bases, the J end by 5 bases, with 17 bases between. In DNA form, the CDR3 reads TGTGCCAGCAGCTTTTCGTTAGGGCCCAGGGATCAGCCCCAGCATTTT. It translates to CASSFSLGPRDQPQHF.

This sequence joins TRBV27 and TRBJ1-6; 9 bases match TRBD1. V was clipped by 6 bases and J by 4 bases; unmatched bases: 4. Germline CDR1 MNHEY, CDR2 SMNVEV (reference sequence). The length of the CDR3 is 15 residues. CDR3 sequence: CASREDRGYNSPLHF. Written as DNA, the CDR3 is TGTGCCAGCAGGGAGGACAGGGGTTATAATTCACCCCTCCACTTT.

The chain is built from TRBV28 and TRBJ2-7; 7 bases are a match to TRBD2. V shed 6 bases, J shed 2 bases, and the junction held 4 bases outside the gene matches. The CDR3 has 13 residues. Germline V gene sequence: CDR1 MDHEN, CDR2 SYDVKM. The CDR3 coding sequence is TGTGCCAGCAGGGGCGGGGGTACCTACGAGCAGTACTTC. It codes for CASRGGGTYEQYF. The full variable domain, in which reference TRBV28 and TRBJ2-7 provide the parts outside the CDR3, is DVKVTQSSRYLVKRTGEKVFLECVQDMDHENMFWYRQDPGLGLRLIYFSYDVKMKEKGDIPEGYSVSREKKERFSLILESASTNQTSMYLCASRGGGTYEQYFGPGTRLTVT.

This chain joins TRBV7-2 and TRBJ1-6; weak D call: TRBD1 (6 bases). Germline values: CDR1 SGHTA, CDR2 FQGNSA. CDR3 length equals 16 residues. The ends were cut back, 4 bases at V and 4 bases at J, with 14 bases in the middle. The CDR3 region is CASSSPGQGYNSPLHF. Here the CDR3 DNA reads TGTGCCAGCAGCTCCCCGGGACAAGGGTATAATTCACCCCTCCACTTT.

This sequence joins TRBV7-2 and TRBJ1-5, with 9 nucleotides matching TRBD1. The germline V gene encodes CDR1 SGHTA and CDR2 FQGNSA. The trim removed 6 bases at V and 3 bases at J, leaving 3 bases unmatched. The CDR3 consists of 14 residues. The CDR3 DNA follows: TGTGCCAGCAGGGACAGGGGCTACAATCAGCCCCAGCATTTT. Its translation is CASRDRGYNQPQHF.

This rearrangement joins TRBV6-1 to TRBJ2-7; TRBD2 agrees at 9 bases. Germline CDR1 MNHNS, CDR2 SASEGT. Germline trimming cut 11 bases from V and 6 bases from J; bases unmatched to any gene: 8. This CDR3 is built from 12 residues. The CDR3 bases are TGTGCCTGCGGGGGGGTTAGCAGCGAGCAGTACTTC. Its protein is CACGGVSSEQYF.

This clone was seen only once. This sequence joins TRBV28 and TRBJ2-5, with TRBD1 as a possible D gene (5 bases). This CDR3 spans 15 amino acids. Germline V gene data show CDR1 as MDHEN and CDR2 as SYDVKM. Trimming stripped 5 bases from V and 4 bases from J, with 17 bases between. The CDR3 is CASSQRTLGAETQYF. The CDR3 DNA sequence: TGTGCCAGCAGTCAACGGACCCTTGGGGCAGAGACCCAGTACTTC.

The chain employs TRBV18 and TRBJ1-2; TRBD1 matches at 7 bases. The CDR3 sequence is 14 residues long. The trim removed 3 bases at V and 3 bases at J, leaving 4 bases unmatched. CDR1 is KGHSH, CDR2 LQKENI, per germline. The CDR3 region is CASSPSTGDYGYTF. In DNA form, the CDR3 reads TGTGCCAGCTCACCTTCAACAGGGGACTATGGCTACACCTTC.

This clone was seen a single time. The chain carries TRBV28 and TRBJ2-7; no firm D call. Germline V gene data show CDR1 as MDHEN and CDR2 as SYDVKM. The germline V and J ends were trimmed by 6 bases and 4 bases, with 10 bases remaining between them. The CDR3 is made up of 12 amino acids. CDR3 sequence: CASRTSAYEQYF. The CDR3 bases are TGTGCCAGCAGAACGTCAGCGTACGAGCAGTACTTC.

This clone was counted between two and nine times. This sequence joins TRBV28 and TRBJ2-7; 8 nucleotides align to TRBD1. With 4 bases clipped from V and 3 bases from J, the junction kept 11 bases outside the gene matches. CDR3 length: 16 amino acids. Germline-derived CDR1 and CDR2 are MDHEN and SYDVKM. The CDR3 bases are TGTGCCAGCAGTTGGGGCCCGGCGGGACAGGACTACGAGCAGTACTTC. It encodes CASSWGPAGQDYEQYF. Full variable domain (rest looked up from reference TRBV28 and TRBJ2-7): DVKVTQSSRYLVKRTGEKVFLECVQDMDHENMFWYRQDPGLGLRLIYFSYDVKMKEKGDIPEGYSVSREKKERFSLILESASTNQTSMYLCASSWGPAGQDYEQYFGPGTRLTVT.

J is TRBJ1-2 and V is TRBV2; TRBD1 is a possible D gene (5 bases). The CDR3 has 15 amino acids. Germline loops: CDR1 SNHLY, CDR2 FYNNEI. Trimming removed 8 bases at V and 4 bases at J, with 20 bases between. The CDR3 DNA reads as TGTGCCAGCGTCGTAGGGGTAGGCTCGCTCTATGGCTACACCTTC. Translated: CASVVGVGSLYGYTF.

This sequence joins TRBV19 and TRBJ2-5, with 7 bases identical to TRBD1. The V and J ends lost 6 bases and 2 bases, in that order; junction bases with no gene match: 3. Germline lookup yields CDR1 LNHDA and CDR2 SQIVND (reference sequence). The CDR3 has 13 residues. The CDR3 nucleotides are TGTGCCAGTAGCTCACAGGGGCAAGAGACCCAGTACTTC. Amino acid sequence: CASSSQGQETQYF.

This chain links TRBV2 with TRBJ2-5, with TRBD2 as a possible D gene (5 bases). CDR3 size: 15 residues. The germline CDR1 and CDR2 sequences are SNHLY and FYNNEI. V lost 3 bases and J 0 bases, leaving 11 bases between the germline ends. In DNA, the CDR3 is TGTGCCAGCAGTGACGGAGGAGTGTACCAAGAGACCCAGTACTTC. This encodes CASSDGGVYQETQYF.

The chain combines TRBV18 with TRBJ2-7; 10 bases line up with TRBD2. The V and J ends lost 3 bases and 2 bases, in that order; junction bases with no gene match: 4. Per the germline V gene, CDR1 is KGHSH and CDR2 is LQKENI. The CDR3 loop spans 15 amino acids. The DNA of the CDR3 is TGTGCCAGCTCACCGCGGACTAGCGGAACCTACGAGCAGTACTTC. Translation: CASSPRTSGTYEQYF.

The chain combines TRBV5-1 with TRBJ2-5; 15 bases match TRBD2. V gave up 5 bases and J gave up 4 bases; unmatched junction bases: 15. Germline CDR1 is SGHRS and CDR2 is YFSETQ. The CDR3 has 19 amino acids. The CDR3 protein is CASRFGLAGGKGGGETQYF. The CDR3, as DNA: TGCGCCAGCAGGTTCGGACTAGCGGGAGGGAAGGGCGGCGGAGAGACCCAGTACTTC.